This T cell receptor beta chain was captured by sequencing in a study of blood T cell repertoires in COVID-19 (dated by TCRdb to about 2020). A note on the overall study: Samples from collaborators originated in the United States, Italy and Spain and spanned both the acute and convalescent phases of COVID-19. The dataset comprised deeply sampled blood TCRbeta repertoires from subjects exposed to, actively infected with, or recovered from COVID-19. The samples were drawn from two sources: the first 160 participants of the ongoing ImmuneRACE study, and fewer than 1,500 subjects contributed by 6 global collaborators. Nearly every sample came with metadata listing a de-identified subject ID, COVID-19 status, age in years and sex. The material from the prospective study consisted of cDNA or gDNA derived from T cells, B-cell-depleted T cells, or PBMCs. The repertoires were made available in a free public database intended to serve as a resource for research on the immune response to SARS-CoV-2. HLA class I and class II types, where available, came from metadata supplied by the sample provider rather than from assay-based typing. Broader findings and caveats from the paper: How much clinical and demographic metadata was included differed by source and by participant, and the metadata was provided uncurated.

Whole blood was collected in K2EDTA tubes by collaborating institutions according to the institutions' own protocols. Collaborator samples were shipped for TCRbeta analysis as frozen whole blood, isolated PBMCs, or DNA extracted from either sample type. The immunoSEQ Assay, a bias-controlled multiplex PCR, was used to amplify TCRbeta CDR3 regions from genomic DNA. The study's processing was this. Within the assay, amplification of reference gene primers was used to estimate how many nucleated cells each sample contained. To quantify the absolute abundance of each unique TCRbeta CDR3 rearrangement, sequence reads were collapsed and filtered. For each sample, productive Simpson clonality was calculated by taking the square root of Simpson's diversity index across productive rearrangements. TCRdb took this table from immuneACCESS and kept in-frame rearrangements with V and J called. Such tables lack part of the clones; where checked against another copy, unresolved V genes explain under half of the gap, and the rest is unexplained. The DNA gave D and trimming, while V, J and clone size come from that table. This sample lists over 120,000 clones; 78% were detected once. The ten largest account for about 1.8% of the sample.

Points on this clone: Its antigen target is currently unknown. Nothing much larger sits one base from this clone, and base qualities are not available.

Sequencing was carried out using peripheral blood. This clonotype originated in a woman aged 55-69 years with acute or convalescent COVID-19.

The DNA reads as follows: TGTGCCAGCAGTTACTCGAACGGGGGGCTAGTCGCTGAAGCTTTCTTT. Translation gives CASSYSNGGLVAEAFF. This sequence uses TRBV6-6 and TRBJ1-1; TRBD1 could be the D gene, as 6 bases match. Taken from the germline V gene (reference sequence), the CDR1 and CDR2 loops are MNHNY and SVGAGI. The CDR3, cysteine through phenylalanine, is 16 amino acids long. Only the CDR3 portion is preserved as DNA: 48 bases, with reading frame beginning at the first base. V loses 0 bases, J loses 6 bases, and the germline ends lie 17 bases apart.